This T cell receptor beta chain is drawn from a study of blood T cell repertoires in COVID-19. Method: immunoSEQ multiplex PCR; TCRdb's copy keeps in-frame clones and lacks some. Seen here are some 320,000 clones, approximately 91% observed once, and the top ten hold about 5.2%. This clone was found a few times. Other nucleotide sequences in the sample specify the same CDR3. Germline V lookup: CDR1 MNHEY, CDR2 SMNVEV (reference sequence). The CDR3 spans 14 residues. With V trimmed by 3 bases and J by 4 bases, 4 bases remained unmatched. The rearrangement uses TRBV27 and TRBJ2-7; 9 nucleotides match TRBD1. The sequencing input was PBMCs or T cells enriched from blood (not recorded which). This clonotype originated in a man between 60 and 70 years old who had recovered from COVID-19. Written as DNA, the CDR3 is TGTGCCAGCAGTTTCACAGGGGGCGGGTACGAGCAGTACTTC. Translating it yields CASSFTGGGYEQYF.